Below, one T cell receptor (beta chain) is given with its context. Its antigen remains unidentified. The sample of blood was obtained at first hyperthyroidism diagnosis (before any ophthalmopathy symptoms). Germline assignment: CDR1 SGHNT and CDR2 YENEEA. V gave up 6 bases and J gave up 4 bases, with 9 bases separating them. There are 13 residues in the CDR3. Template material for amplifying TCR beta CDR3 regions consisted of RNA transcripts. First-round RT-PCR with HTBI primers amplified the TCR CDR3 region. Using its own MiXCR run on the multiplex PCR reads, TCRdb lists one record per CDR3 protein. Of about 290,000 distinct CDR3 sequences detected, about an eighth appear once; the ten largest clones hold roughly 7.5%. These data are taken from a study of T cells in Graves' hyperthyroidism and ophthalmopathy. Broader study findings: The blood repertoire included most of the expanded thyroid clonotypes above 0.001. A model of 13 V-J features distinguished ophthalmopathy from stable hyperthyroidism.

Sequences were obtained from blood. The chain carries TRBV11-3 and TRBJ2-2; D perhaps matches TRBD2 (6 bases). This TCR came from a woman in her 30s with Graves' hyperthyroidism that later progressed to Graves' ophthalmopathy. In DNA form, the CDR3 reads TGTGCCAGCAGTCTGACTAGCACCGGGGAGCTGTTTTTT. Residues: CASSLTSTGELFF.